The rows below give T cell receptor beta chains drawn from one sample of a study of shared clonotypes between healthy human individuals. Data came from immunoSEQ multiplex PCR; TCRdb stores just in-frame clones and leaves some out. The sample carries around 940,000 clones, 60% to 85% recorded once. The sequencing input was memory CD4+ T cells sorted from blood. All receptors come from a man between 18 and 35 years old in good health. The CDR3 runs from the conserved cysteine through the conserved F or W. A D gene is named only where the DNA matches it firmly.

j_gene: TRBJ1-2
d_gene: -
v_gene: TRBV4-2
CDR3aa: CASSQEWGAYGYTF

j_gene: TRBJ1-6
d_gene: TRBD1
v_gene: TRBV30
CDR3aa: CAWSEGTGISPLHF

j_gene: TRBJ2-3
d_gene: -
v_gene: TRBV5-4
CDR3aa: CASSLGRSSTDTQYF

j_gene: TRBJ1-2
d_gene: TRBD1
v_gene: TRBV10-3
CDR3aa: CAISDDRDYGYTF

j_gene: TRBJ1-5
d_gene: -
v_gene: TRBV30
CDR3aa: CAWSSGTLNQPQHF

j_gene: TRBJ2-7
d_gene: TRBD1
v_gene: TRBV19
CDR3aa: CASLVFTGGLRSYEQYF

j_gene: TRBJ2-3
d_gene: TRBD1
v_gene: TRBV12-5
CDR3aa: CASGTGTGRTDTQYF

j_gene: TRBJ1-4
d_gene: TRBD1
v_gene: TRBV4-3
CDR3aa: CASSQAGGALNEKLFF

j_gene: TRBJ2-7
d_gene: TRBD2
v_gene: TRBV7-2
CDR3aa: CASSLDSGGTSYEQYF

j_gene: TRBJ2-3
d_gene: TRBD2
v_gene: TRBV15
CDR3aa: CATSRDQAGGTDTQYF

j_gene: TRBJ1-1
d_gene: -
v_gene: TRBV5-1
CDR3aa: CASSLLGVTNTEAFF

j_gene: TRBJ2-5
d_gene: -
v_gene: TRBV15
CDR3aa: CATSRGTVFEPQYF

j_gene: TRBJ2-5
d_gene: TRBD2
v_gene: TRBV7-9
CDR3aa: CASSRLVSSGQETQYF

j_gene: TRBJ1-2
d_gene: -
v_gene: TRBV19
CDR3aa: CASSIRGDYGYTF

j_gene: TRBJ2-1
d_gene: TRBD2
v_gene: TRBV11-2
CDR3aa: CASSLGTSGSNEQFF

j_gene: TRBJ1-4
d_gene: TRBD1
v_gene: TRBV30
CDR3aa: CAWSVLGGATNEKLFF

j_gene: TRBJ2-1
d_gene: TRBD1
v_gene: TRBV13
CDR3aa: CASSHLRTGGYNEQFF

j_gene: TRBJ2-2
d_gene: -
v_gene: TRBV30
CDR3aa: CAWKGLLNTGELFF

j_gene: TRBJ2-3
d_gene: TRBD2
v_gene: TRBV28
CDR3aa: CASSLTTSGATDTQYF

j_gene: TRBJ2-7
d_gene: -
v_gene: TRBV2
CDR3aa: CASSVTALEQYF

j_gene: TRBJ1-4
d_gene: TRBD1
v_gene: TRBV25-1
CDR3aa: CASTPGQNEKLFF

j_gene: TRBJ2-7
d_gene: TRBD2
v_gene: TRBV6-1
CDR3aa: CASSVERGTYEQYF

j_gene: TRBJ1-5
d_gene: -
v_gene: TRBV6-5
CDR3aa: CASSYRWGDQPQHF

j_gene: TRBJ2-5
d_gene: -
v_gene: TRBV5-4
CDR3aa: CASSLVGGRQETQYF

j_gene: TRBJ2-1
d_gene: TRBD1
v_gene: TRBV10-3
CDR3aa: CAIRRGDRGTPNEQFF

j_gene: TRBJ1-2
d_gene: -
v_gene: TRBV9
CDR3aa: CASSKAQGKTEGYTF

j_gene: TRBJ2-7
d_gene: -
v_gene: TRBV21-1
CDR3aa: CASSKGPNSTIDEQYF

j_gene: TRBJ1-1
d_gene: -
v_gene: TRBV5-1
CDR3aa: CASSFPGNTEAFF

j_gene: TRBJ2-3
d_gene: -
v_gene: TRBV10-3
CDR3aa: CAISNTDTQYF

j_gene: TRBJ2-4
d_gene: TRBD1
v_gene: TRBV19
CDR3aa: CASRDTGARSNIQYF

j_gene: TRBJ1-5
d_gene: -
v_gene: TRBV30
CDR3aa: CAWKQDGYSNQPQHF

j_gene: TRBJ2-1
d_gene: TRBD2
v_gene: TRBV5-1
CDR3aa: CASSTSGDYNEQFF

j_gene: TRBJ2-7
d_gene: -
v_gene: TRBV11-2
CDR3aa: CASSLVGFDEQYF

j_gene: TRBJ2-3
d_gene: -
v_gene: TRBV11-2
CDR3aa: CASSLGHRSSTDTQYF

j_gene: TRBJ2-5
d_gene: TRBD1
v_gene: TRBV28
CDR3aa: CASSPQGQGMALGTQYF

j_gene: TRBJ2-1
d_gene: TRBD2
v_gene: TRBV7-6
CDR3aa: CASSLSGIGLAGVLEQFF

j_gene: TRBJ1-1
d_gene: -
v_gene: TRBV5-4
CDR3aa: CASSLGQTNTEAFF

j_gene: TRBJ1-3
d_gene: TRBD1
v_gene: TRBV4-1
CDR3aa: CASSQERDRGSGNTIYF

j_gene: TRBJ1-5
d_gene: -
v_gene: TRBV6-6
CDR3aa: CASSSGHTGQPQHF

j_gene: TRBJ2-2
d_gene: -
v_gene: TRBV2
CDR3aa: CASSDLVGELFF

j_gene: TRBJ2-7
d_gene: TRBD2
v_gene: TRBV6-6
CDR3aa: CASRNSGLHYEQYF

j_gene: TRBJ2-5
d_gene: -
v_gene: TRBV6-1
CDR3aa: CASSLGAGVQETQYF

j_gene: TRBJ2-6
d_gene: -
v_gene: TRBV19
CDR3aa: CASKPAGANVLTF

j_gene: TRBJ2-3
d_gene: -
v_gene: TRBV7-3
CDR3aa: CASSLTYDGSSTDTQYF

j_gene: TRBJ2-7
d_gene: -
v_gene: TRBV29-1
CDR3aa: CSVQEGGVDEQYF

j_gene: TRBJ1-1
d_gene: -
v_gene: TRBV5-1
CDR3aa: CASSLMEGIRTEAFF

j_gene: TRBJ2-7
d_gene: TRBD2
v_gene: TRBV11-2
CDR3aa: CASSLDLRATRPGLQYF

j_gene: TRBJ1-1
d_gene: TRBD1
v_gene: TRBV6-1
CDR3aa: CASATGGTNTEAFF

j_gene: TRBJ2-5
d_gene: TRBD1
v_gene: TRBV5-1
CDR3aa: CASSSGTGGRETQYF

j_gene: TRBJ2-5
d_gene: -
v_gene: TRBV7-3
CDR3aa: CASSTRLGSETQYF

j_gene: TRBJ2-3
d_gene: -
v_gene: TRBV27
CDR3aa: CASSLGSARGADTQYF

j_gene: TRBJ1-4
d_gene: -
v_gene: TRBV7-3
CDR3aa: CASSSQTGPNEKLFF

j_gene: TRBJ1-4
d_gene: TRBD1
v_gene: TRBV6-6
CDR3aa: CASSYRPGQINEKLFF